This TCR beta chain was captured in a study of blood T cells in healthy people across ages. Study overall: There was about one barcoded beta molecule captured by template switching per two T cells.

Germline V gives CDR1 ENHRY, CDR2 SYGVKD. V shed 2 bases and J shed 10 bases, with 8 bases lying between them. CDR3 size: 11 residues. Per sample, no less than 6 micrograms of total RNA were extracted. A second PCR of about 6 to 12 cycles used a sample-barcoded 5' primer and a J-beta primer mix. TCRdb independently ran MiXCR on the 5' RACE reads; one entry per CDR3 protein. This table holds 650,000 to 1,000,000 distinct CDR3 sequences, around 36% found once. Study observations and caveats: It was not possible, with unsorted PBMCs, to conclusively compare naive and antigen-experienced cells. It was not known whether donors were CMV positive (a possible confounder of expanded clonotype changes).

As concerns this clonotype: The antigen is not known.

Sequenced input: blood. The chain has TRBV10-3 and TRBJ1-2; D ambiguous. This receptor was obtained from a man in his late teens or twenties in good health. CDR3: CAISEGRSYTF. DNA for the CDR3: TGTGCCATCAGTGAGGGACGGTCCTACACCTTC.